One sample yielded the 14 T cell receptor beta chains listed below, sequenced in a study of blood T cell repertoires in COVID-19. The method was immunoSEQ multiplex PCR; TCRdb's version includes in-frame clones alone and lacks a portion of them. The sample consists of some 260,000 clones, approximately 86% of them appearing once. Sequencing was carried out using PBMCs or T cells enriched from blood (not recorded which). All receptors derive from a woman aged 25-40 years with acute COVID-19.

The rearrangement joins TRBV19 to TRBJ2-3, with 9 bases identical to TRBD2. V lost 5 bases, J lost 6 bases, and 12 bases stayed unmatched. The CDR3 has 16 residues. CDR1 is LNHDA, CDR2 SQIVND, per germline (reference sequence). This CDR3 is CASSPWGSGSTDTQYF. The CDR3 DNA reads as TGTGCCAGTAGTCCCTGGGGTAGCGGGAGTACGGATACGCAGTATTTT.

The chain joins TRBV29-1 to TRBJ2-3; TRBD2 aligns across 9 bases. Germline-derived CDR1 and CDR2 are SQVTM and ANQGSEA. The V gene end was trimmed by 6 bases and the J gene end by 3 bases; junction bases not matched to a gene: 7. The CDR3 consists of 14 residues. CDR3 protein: CSVSSGAATDTQYF. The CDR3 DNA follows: TGCAGCGTATCTAGCGGGGCCGCGACAGATACGCAGTATTTT.

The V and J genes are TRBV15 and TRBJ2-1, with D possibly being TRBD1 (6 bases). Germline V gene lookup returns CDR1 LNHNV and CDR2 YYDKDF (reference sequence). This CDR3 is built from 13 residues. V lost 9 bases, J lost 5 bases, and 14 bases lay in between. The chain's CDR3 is CATKTGWDNEQFF. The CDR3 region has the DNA TGTGCCACTAAAACAGGGTGGGACAATGAGCAGTTCTTC.

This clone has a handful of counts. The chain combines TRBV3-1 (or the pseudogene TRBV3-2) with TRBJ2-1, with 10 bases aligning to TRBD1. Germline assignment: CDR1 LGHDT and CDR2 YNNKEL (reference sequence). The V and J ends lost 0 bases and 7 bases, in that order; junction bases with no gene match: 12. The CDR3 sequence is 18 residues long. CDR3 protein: CASSQEGTGADGGNEQFF. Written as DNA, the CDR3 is TGTGCCAGCAGCCAAGAGGGGACAGGGGCCGACGGGGGGAATGAGCAGTTCTTC.

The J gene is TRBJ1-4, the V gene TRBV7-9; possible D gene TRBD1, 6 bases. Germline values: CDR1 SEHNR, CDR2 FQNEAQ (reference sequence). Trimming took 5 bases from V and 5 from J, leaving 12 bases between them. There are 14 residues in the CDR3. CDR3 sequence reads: CASSPGHPNEKLFF. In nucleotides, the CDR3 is TGTGCCAGCAGCCCGGGACACCCGAATGAAAAACTGTTTTTT.

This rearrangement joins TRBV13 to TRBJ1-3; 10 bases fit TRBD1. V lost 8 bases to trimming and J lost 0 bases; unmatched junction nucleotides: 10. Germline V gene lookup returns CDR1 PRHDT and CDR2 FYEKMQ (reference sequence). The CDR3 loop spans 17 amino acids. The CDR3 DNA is TGTGCCAGCGGGTCCCGGGACAGGGGTCCCTCTGGAAACACCATATATTTT. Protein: CASGSRDRGPSGNTIYF.

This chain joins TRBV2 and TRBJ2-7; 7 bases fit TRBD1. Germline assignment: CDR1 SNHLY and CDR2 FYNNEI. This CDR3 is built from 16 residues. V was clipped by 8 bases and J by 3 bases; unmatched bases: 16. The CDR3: CASGLDRDRAIYEQYF. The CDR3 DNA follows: TGTGCCAGCGGATTAGACAGGGACCGGGCGATCTACGAGCAGTACTTC. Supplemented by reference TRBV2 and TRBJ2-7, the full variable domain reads EPEVTQTPSHQVTQMGQEVILRCVPISNHLYFYWYRQILGQKVEFLVSFYNNEISEKSEIFDDQFSVERPDGSNFTLKIRSTKLEDSAMYFCASGLDRDRAIYEQYFGPGTRLTVT.

The CDR3 DNA follows: TGTGCCACCACAGGGCCCTGGGGCACCGGGGAGCTGTTTTTT. This encodes CATTGPWGTGELFF. The chain uses TRBV28 and TRBJ2-2, with TRBD1 as a possible D gene (6 bases). This CDR3 has 14 amino acids. V was clipped by 10 bases and J by 4 bases, with 16 bases between them. Per germline, CDR1 MDHEN and CDR2 SYDVKM.

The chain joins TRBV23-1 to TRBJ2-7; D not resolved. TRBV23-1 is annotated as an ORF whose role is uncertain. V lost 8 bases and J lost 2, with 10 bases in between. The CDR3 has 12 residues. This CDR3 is CASARVPYEQYF. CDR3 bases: TGCGCCAGCGCAAGAGTCCCCTACGAGCAGTACTTC.

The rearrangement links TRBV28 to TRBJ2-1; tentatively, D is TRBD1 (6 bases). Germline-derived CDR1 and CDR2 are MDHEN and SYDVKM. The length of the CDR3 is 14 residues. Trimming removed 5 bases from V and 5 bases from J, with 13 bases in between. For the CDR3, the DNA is TGTGCCAGCAGTGACGCCGGACAGAACAATGAGCAGTTCTTC. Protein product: CASSDAGQNNEQFF.

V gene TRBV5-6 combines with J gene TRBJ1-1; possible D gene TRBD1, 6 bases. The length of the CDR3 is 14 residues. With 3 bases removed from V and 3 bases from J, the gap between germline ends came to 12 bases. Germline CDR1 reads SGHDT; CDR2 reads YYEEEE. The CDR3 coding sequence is TGTGCCAGCAGCTACCAGACAGGAGACACTGAAGCTTTCTTT. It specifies CASSYQTGDTEAFF.

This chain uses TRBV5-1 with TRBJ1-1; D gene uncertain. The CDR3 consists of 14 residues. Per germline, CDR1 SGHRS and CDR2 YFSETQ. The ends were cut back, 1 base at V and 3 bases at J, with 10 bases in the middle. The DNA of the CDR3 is TGCGCCAGCAGCTTGAGCGGAAAGGACACTGAAGCTTTCTTT. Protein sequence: CASSLSGKDTEAFF. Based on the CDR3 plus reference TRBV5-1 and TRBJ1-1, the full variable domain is KAGVTQTPRYLIKTRGQQVTLSCSPISGHRSVSWYQQTPGQGLQFLFEYFSETQRNKGNFPGRFSGRQFSNSRSEMNVSTLELGDSALYLCASSLSGKDTEAFFGQGTRLTVV.

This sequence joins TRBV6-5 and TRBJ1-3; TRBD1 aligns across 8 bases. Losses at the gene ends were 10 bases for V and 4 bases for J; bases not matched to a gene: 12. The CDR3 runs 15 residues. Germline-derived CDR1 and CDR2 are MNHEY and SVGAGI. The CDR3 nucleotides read TGTGCCACCCGAGTGTCAGGGGGCGCAGGAAACACCATATATTTT. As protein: CATRVSGGAGNTIYF.

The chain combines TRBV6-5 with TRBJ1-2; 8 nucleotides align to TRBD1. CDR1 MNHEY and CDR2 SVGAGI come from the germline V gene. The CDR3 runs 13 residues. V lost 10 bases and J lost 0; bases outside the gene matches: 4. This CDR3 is CATRTGTNYGYTF. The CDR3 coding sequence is TGTGCCACCAGGACAGGGACTAACTATGGCTACACCTTC.